This TCR beta chain was recorded in a study of blood T cell repertoires in COVID-19. The germline gives CDR1 LGHNA, CDR2 YSLEER. CDR3 length: 16 residues. The ends were cut back, 4 bases at V and 2 bases at J, with 17 bases in the middle. Some clones are missing from TCRdb's copy, which holds only in-frame ones; the method was immunoSEQ multiplex PCR. The table shows about 27,000 clones, with around nine tenths occurring only once. This TCR was sampled from a human donor with active COVID-19. The donor label of this sample is uncertain. The sample was peripheral blood. The chain joins TRBV4-3 to TRBJ1-2; tentatively, D is TRBD1 (6 bases). In nucleotides, the CDR3 is TGCGCCAGCAGCCCTGGCTCTCCGCAGGGGAACTATGGCTACACCTTC. It translates to CASSPGSPQGNYGYTF.